These 18 T cell receptor beta chains share one sample of origin, sequenced in a study of blood T cell repertoires in COVID-19. The repertoire was sequenced with immunoSEQ multiplex PCR; TCRdb's copy has only in-frame clones and lacks some. This table has about 220,000 clones, approximately 80% appearing once. The sequenced sample was peripheral blood. The source of these receptors is a human donor in a cohort sampled during active COVID-19.

The chain links TRBV5-1 to TRBJ2-1; 9 bases line up with TRBD2. CDR3 size: 15 residues. CDR1 and CDR2 (germline): SGHRS, YFSETQ. After removal of 0 bases from V and 4 bases from J, the junction contained 2 bases not matched to a gene. This CDR3 reads CASSLAREGYNEQFF. CDR3 nucleotides: TGCGCCAGCAGCTTGGCGCGGGAGGGGTACAATGAGCAGTTCTTC.

The gene calls are TRBV6-5 and TRBJ2-3, with no clear D. This CDR3 spans 15 amino acids. V shed 2 bases and J shed 1 base, with 10 bases lying between them. Germline V gene lookup returns CDR1 MNHEY and CDR2 SVGAGI. The CDR3 DNA sequence: TGTGCCAGCAGTTACACAGCTTGGGGCACAGATACGCAGTATTTT. As protein: CASSYTAWGTDTQYF.

This chain connects TRBV30 to TRBJ2-5; 9 bases agree with TRBD2. Germline CDR1 GTSNPN, CDR2 SVGIG (reference sequence). V was pared by 4 bases and J by 5 bases, with 5 bases of the junction left unmatched. This CDR3 has 13 amino acids. The CDR3 region is CAWTAGGLETQYF. CDR3 DNA sequence: TGTGCCTGGACGGCGGGGGGGCTGGAGACCCAGTACTTC.

The rearrangement links TRBV19 to TRBJ1-5; possible D gene TRBD1, 5 bases. The ends were cut back, 8 bases at V and 0 bases at J, with 17 bases in the middle. CDR1 is LNHDA and CDR2 is SQIVND in the germline V gene (reference sequence). The CDR3 contains 16 residues. The CDR3 loop is CASARLGGVSNQPQHF. The CDR3 DNA reads as TGTGCCAGTGCCCGTTTGGGGGGAGTTAGCAATCAGCCCCAGCATTTT.

The CDR3 loop reads CASSIDPNSGGNEQFF. CDR3 DNA sequence: TGTGCCAGTAGTATAGATCCCAACTCAGGGGGCAATGAGCAGTTCTTC. The chain carries TRBV19 and TRBJ2-1; 7 bases are a match to TRBD1. V trimming: 0 bases; J trimming: 6 bases; junction bases outside the gene matches: 8. The CDR3 spans 16 residues. Germline CDR1 is LNHDA and CDR2 is SQIVND (reference sequence).

This clone showed up just a few times. V gene TRBV6-2 or TRBV6-3 combines with J gene TRBJ1-1, with 7 bases identical to TRBD1. The germline gives CDR1 MNHEY, CDR2 SVGEGT. The CDR3 totals 17 residues. After removal of 2 bases from V and 1 base from J, the junction contained 10 bases not matched to a gene. CDR3 sequence reads: CASSYPGRGVRNTEAFF. The CDR3 bases are TGTGCCAGCAGTTACCCCGGCAGGGGGGTGAGGAACACTGAAGCTTTCTTT.

This chain links TRBV28 with TRBJ1-1, with D tentatively TRBD1 (6 bases). This CDR3 has 17 amino acids. In germline, CDR1 is MDHEN, CDR2 SYDVKM. Trimming cost V 6 bases and J 1 base, with 21 bases left between them. In DNA form, the CDR3 reads TGTGCCAGCAGGGTATCCAGGGGTACATTAACGAACACTGAAGCTTTCTTT. This gives the protein CASRVSRGTLTNTEAFF.

The J gene is TRBJ2-7, the V gene TRBV11-2; unclear D gene. The CDR3 is made up of 14 amino acids. Germline V lookup: CDR1 SGHAT, CDR2 FQNNGV. V was trimmed by 1 base and J by 2 bases, leaving 9 bases between them. The CDR3 coding sequence is TGTGCCAGCAGCTTAGCGCGGAGCGCCTACGAGCAGTACTTC. Protein: CASSLARSAYEQYF. The whole variable domain, remainder taken from reference TRBV11-2 and TRBJ2-7, is EAGVAQSPRYKIIEKRQSVAFWCNPISGHATLYWYQQILGQGPKLLIQFQNNGVVDDSQLPKDRFSAERLKGVDSTLKIQPAKLEDSAVYLCASSLARSAYEQYFGPGTRLTVT.

The V gene is TRBV7-9, the J gene TRBJ2-5; D gene unclear. V gave up 4 bases and J gave up 0 bases, with 9 bases separating them. Germline V gives CDR1 SEHNR, CDR2 FQNEAQ (reference sequence). The CDR3 has 14 amino acids. CDR3 in amino acids: CASSSPVYQETQYF. In DNA, the CDR3 is TGTGCCAGCAGCTCCCCAGTGTACCAAGAGACCCAGTACTTC.

This chain uses TRBV5-8 with TRBJ1-3, with TRBD1 identical over 7 bases. V lost 2 bases and J lost 0; bases outside the gene matches: 2. The germline CDR1 and CDR2 sequences are SGHTS and YDEGEE. The CDR3 is made up of 15 amino acids. CDR3 nucleotide sequence: TGTGCCAGCAGCTTAACAGGGGCCTCTGGAAACACCATATATTTT. Translation: CASSLTGASGNTIYF.

The chain carries TRBV30 and TRBJ2-2, with TRBD2 matching 11 bases. With V trimmed by 5 bases and J by 1 base, 6 bases remained unmatched. This CDR3 has 16 residues. Germline assignment: CDR1 GTSNPN and CDR2 SVGIG (reference sequence). CDR3 bases: TGTGCCTGGGGTGGGACTAGCGGCTGGAACACCGGGGAGCTGTTTTTT. It codes for CAWGGTSGWNTGELFF.

The genes are TRBV4-2 and TRBJ1-1; D is uncertain. The CDR3 length is 11 residues. V lost 3 bases, J lost 8 bases, and 7 bases lay in between. The germline V gene encodes CDR1 LGHNA and CDR2 YNFKEQ. The CDR3 region has the DNA TGTGCCAGCAGCCAGTCCCTGGAAGCTTTCTTT. This translates into CASSQSLEAFF.

This chain connects TRBV18 to TRBJ2-3, with D possibly TRBD2 on 5 matching bases. CDR1 KGHSH and CDR2 LQKENI come from the germline V gene. Between the trimmed V and J ends, which lost 6 bases and 1 base, there was a span of 20 bases. The CDR3 extends over 17 amino acids. CDR3 in DNA: TGTGCCAGCTCGCCCAGCTACAACCTCGGGGGCACAGATACGCAGTATTTT. It yields the protein CASSPSYNLGGTDTQYF.

Regarding this clone: A read error may be the cause here, since a much bigger clone is one base away. Other DNA sequences within the sample encode an identical CDR3. The chain has TRBV12-3 or TRBV12-4 and TRBJ1-6; D not certain. The CDR3 contains 12 residues. The V end lost 5 bases, the J end lost 9 bases, and 8 bases lay between the germline ends. The CDR3 region has the DNA TGTGCCAGCAGTCCCGAGGGTTCACCCCTCCACTTT. The encoded protein is CASSPEGSPLHF.

The chain links TRBV5-5 to TRBJ2-2, with 8 nucleotides matching TRBD1. V was pared by 5 bases and J by 5 bases, with 20 bases of the junction left unmatched. The CDR3 sequence is 19 residues long. CDR1 and CDR2 from the germline V gene are SGHKS and YYEKEE (reference sequence). CDR3 region: CASSLRQGPSTRGTGELFF. CDR3 DNA sequence: TGTGCCAGCAGTCTACGACAGGGGCCCTCAACTAGGGGGACCGGGGAGCTGTTTTTT.

The V call is TRBV5-1, the J call TRBJ2-7, with D possibly matching TRBD1 (5 bases). Germline-derived CDR1 and CDR2 are SGHRS and YFSETQ. Trimming took off 4 bases at V and 2 bases at J, with 16 bases between the two ends. The CDR3 contains 15 residues. The CDR3 is CASSPRRQFTYEQYF. Written as DNA, the CDR3 is TGCGCCAGCAGCCCCAGACGACAGTTTACCTACGAGCAGTACTTC.

The chain has TRBV19 and TRBJ2-1; D is possibly TRBD1 (7 bases). Trimming pared 5 bases from V and 13 bases from J, leaving 24 bases between. Looked up from germline, CDR1 is LNHDA and CDR2 is SQIVND (reference sequence). The CDR3 consists of 15 residues. CDR3 residues: CASSVIKGGQVFQFF. In nucleotides, the CDR3 is TGTGCCAGTAGTGTTATAAAGGGAGGACAGGTATTCCAGTTCTTC.

This sequence joins TRBV6-5 and TRBJ1-2; maybe TRBD1 (6 bases). The CDR3 sequence is 13 residues long. Trimming took 5 bases from V and 8 from J, leaving 15 bases between them. Germline V gives CDR1 MNHEY, CDR2 SVGAGI. In DNA form, the CDR3 reads TGTGCCAGCAGTCTCTTAACCAGGGGCGGCTACACCTTC. Its translation is CASSLLTRGGYTF.